This TCR beta chain was identified during a study of CD8+CD57+ T cells in acquired aplastic anemia. Turning to the study itself: Each DNA sample taken from sorted CD4+ and CD8+ cells came to about 3 ug on average.

Those patients picked for sequencing had displayed CD8+CD57+ cell expansion on flow cytometry. A word on this clonotype: Its specificity is unknown.

Losses at the gene ends were 8 bases for V and 4 bases for J; bases not matched to a gene: 9. Germline V lookup: CDR1 MNHNS, CDR2 SASEGT. This CDR3 has 15 amino acids. TCR beta VDJ and CDR3 were profiled, and genomic DNA was the template. TCRdb re-analysed the reads in MiXCR, keeping a single row per CDR3 protein. The data contain roughly 170,000 distinct CDR3 sequences, 48% of them singletons. General study findings and limits: Patients and controls were found to share twenty-nine CD8+ CDR3 sequences. The study found no significant CD8+ Simpson's diversity difference between patients and controls.

The chain couples TRBV6-1 to TRBJ2-2; 8 bases map to TRBD2. Sequencing was carried out using sorted CD4+, CD8+, or CD8+CD57+ T cells (not recorded which) from PBMCs. The TCR comes from a human donor with aplastic anemia. Written as DNA, the CDR3 is TGTGCCAGCCGTCGGCGGGGGGTATCCACCGGGGAGCTGTTTTTT. It is translated as CASRRRGVSTGELFF.